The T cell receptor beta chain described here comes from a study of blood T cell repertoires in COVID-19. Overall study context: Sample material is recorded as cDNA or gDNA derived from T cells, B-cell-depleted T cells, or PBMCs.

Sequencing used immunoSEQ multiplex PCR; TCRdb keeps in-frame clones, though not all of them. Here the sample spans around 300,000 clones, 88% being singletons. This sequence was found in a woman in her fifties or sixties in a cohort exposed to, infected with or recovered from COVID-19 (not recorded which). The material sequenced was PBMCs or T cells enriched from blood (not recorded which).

CDR3 DNA sequence: TGTGCCAGCAACGAGGACAGGGGGCGGGATGGCTACACCTTC. It is translated as CASNEDRGRDGYTF. V usage is TRBV2 and J usage is TRBJ1-2, with 11 bases lining up with TRBD1. The J segment lost 6 bases and the V segment lost 7 bases, leaving 7 bases of the junction unmatched. Germline CDR1 SNHLY, CDR2 FYNNEI. The CDR3 covers 14 residues. The variable domain in full, completed from reference TRBV2 and TRBJ1-2, reads EPEVTQTPSHQVTQMGQEVILRCVPISNHLYFYWYRQILGQKVEFLVSFYNNEISEKSEIFDDQFSVERPDGSNFTLKIRSTKLEDSAMYFCASNEDRGRDGYTFGSGTRLTVV.